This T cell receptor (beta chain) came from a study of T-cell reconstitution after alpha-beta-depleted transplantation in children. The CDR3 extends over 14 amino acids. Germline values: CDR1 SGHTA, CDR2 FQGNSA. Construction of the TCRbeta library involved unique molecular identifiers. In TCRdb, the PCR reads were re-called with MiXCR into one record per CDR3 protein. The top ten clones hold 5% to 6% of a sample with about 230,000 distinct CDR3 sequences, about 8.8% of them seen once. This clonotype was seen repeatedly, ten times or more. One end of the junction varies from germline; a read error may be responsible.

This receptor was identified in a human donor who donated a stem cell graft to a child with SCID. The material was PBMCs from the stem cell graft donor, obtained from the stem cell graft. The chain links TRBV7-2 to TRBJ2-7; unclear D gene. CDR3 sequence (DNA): TGTGCCAGCAGCTTATTCGGCAGCTCCAACGAGCAGTACTTC. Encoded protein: CASSLFGSSNEQYF.